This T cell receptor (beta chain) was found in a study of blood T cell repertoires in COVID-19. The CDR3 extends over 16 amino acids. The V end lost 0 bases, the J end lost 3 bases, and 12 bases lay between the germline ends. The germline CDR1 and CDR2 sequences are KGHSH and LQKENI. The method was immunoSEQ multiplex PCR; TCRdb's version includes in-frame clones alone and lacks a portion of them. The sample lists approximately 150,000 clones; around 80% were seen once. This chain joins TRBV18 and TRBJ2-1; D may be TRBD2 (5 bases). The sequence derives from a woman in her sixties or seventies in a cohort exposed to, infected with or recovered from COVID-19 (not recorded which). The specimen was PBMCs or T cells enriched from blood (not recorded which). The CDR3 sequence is CASSPPRGPLYNEQFF. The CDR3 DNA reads TGTGCCAGCTCACCACCGCGAGGGCCCCTCTACAATGAGCAGTTCTTC. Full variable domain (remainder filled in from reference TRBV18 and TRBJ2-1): NAGVMQNPRHLVRRRGQEARLRCSPMKGHSHVYWYRQLPEEGLKFMVYLQKENIIDESGMPKERFSAEFPKEGPSILRIQQVVRGDSAAYFCASSPPRGPLYNEQFFGPGTRLTVL.